This T cell receptor (beta chain) was identified in a study of T cells after yellow fever vaccination. Overall study results and limits: Peaking on day 5 versus 15, the secondary response was faster but weaker.

A process of 5'RACE template switching, which added a universal primer site and UMIs, was used to make TCR cDNA. TCRdb recomputed calls from the 5' RACE reads with MiXCR, one row per CDR3 protein. The sample has approximately 450,000 distinct CDR3 sequences, 18% seen once. The V end was cut by 4 bases, the J end by 7 bases, with 10 bases between. Germline V lookup: CDR1 MGHRA, CDR2 YSYEKL. The length of the CDR3 is 13 residues. Regarding this clonotype: The antigen is unknown.

The J gene is TRBJ2-2, the V gene TRBV4-1, with D possibly TRBD2 on 5 matching bases. The receptor comes from a man younger than 35 who received the YFV17D yellow fever vaccine. Material: PBMCs, obtained before the yellow fever booster vaccination. CDR3 nucleotide sequence: TGCGCCAGCAGCCCAAGAGGGCGCGGGGAGCTGTTTTTT. As protein: CASSPRGRGELFF.